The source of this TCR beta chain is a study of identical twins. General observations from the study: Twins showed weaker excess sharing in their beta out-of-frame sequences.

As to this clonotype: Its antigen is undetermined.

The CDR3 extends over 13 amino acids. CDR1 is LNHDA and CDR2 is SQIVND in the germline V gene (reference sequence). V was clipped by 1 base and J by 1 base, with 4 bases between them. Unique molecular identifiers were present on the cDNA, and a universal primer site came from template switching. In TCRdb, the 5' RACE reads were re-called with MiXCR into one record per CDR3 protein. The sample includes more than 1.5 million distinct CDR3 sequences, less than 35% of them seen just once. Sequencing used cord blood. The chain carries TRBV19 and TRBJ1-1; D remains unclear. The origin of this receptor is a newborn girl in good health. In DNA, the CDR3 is TGTGCCAGTAGTATAGCCAAGAACACTGAAGCTTTCTTT. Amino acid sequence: CASSIAKNTEAFF.